The sequence of this T cell receptor beta chain was determined in a study of blood T cells in healthy people across ages. Primers used in a second PCR of about 6 to 11 cycles were a sample-barcoded 5' primer and a J-beta primer mix. TCRdb reanalysed the 5' RACE reads using MiXCR and keeps one entry per CDR3 protein. The sample consists of 1.5 million to 2 million distinct CDR3 sequences, 28% of them appearing once. General observations from the study: TCR beta diversity tracked closely with naive T cell percentage. PBMC samples, being unsorted, prevented any conclusive comparison of naive and antigen-experienced cells. More naive CD4+ cells and higher diversity marked long-lived donors relative to aged donors.

The V and J ends lost 3 bases and 4 bases respectively, with 13 bases between them. Germline CDR1 reads KGHSH; CDR2 reads LQKENI. This CDR3 has 15 residues. Each sample had at least 6 million PBMCs isolated. Note on this clonotype: Its antigen remains unknown.

The specimen was blood. The sequence was collected from a woman in her twenties or thirties in good health. V and J are TRBV18 and TRBJ2-1, with a weak D call TRBD2 (6 bases). Written as DNA, the CDR3 is TGTGCCAGCTCACCCGGGAACGGACTATACAATGAGCAGTTCTTC. Its translation: CASSPGNGLYNEQFF.